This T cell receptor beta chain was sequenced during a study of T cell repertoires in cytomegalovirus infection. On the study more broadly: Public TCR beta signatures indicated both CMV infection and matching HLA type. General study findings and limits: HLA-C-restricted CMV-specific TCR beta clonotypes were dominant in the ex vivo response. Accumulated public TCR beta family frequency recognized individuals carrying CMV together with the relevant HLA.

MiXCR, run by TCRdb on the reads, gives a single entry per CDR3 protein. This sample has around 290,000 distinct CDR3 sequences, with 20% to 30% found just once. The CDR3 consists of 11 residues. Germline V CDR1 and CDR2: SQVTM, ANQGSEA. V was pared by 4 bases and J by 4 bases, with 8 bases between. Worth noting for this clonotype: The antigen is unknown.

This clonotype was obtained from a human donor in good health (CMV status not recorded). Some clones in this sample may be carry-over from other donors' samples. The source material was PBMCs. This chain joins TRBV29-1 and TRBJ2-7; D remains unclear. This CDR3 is CSVALGYEQYF. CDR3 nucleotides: TGCAGCGTTGCTCTAGGTTACGAGCAGTACTTC.